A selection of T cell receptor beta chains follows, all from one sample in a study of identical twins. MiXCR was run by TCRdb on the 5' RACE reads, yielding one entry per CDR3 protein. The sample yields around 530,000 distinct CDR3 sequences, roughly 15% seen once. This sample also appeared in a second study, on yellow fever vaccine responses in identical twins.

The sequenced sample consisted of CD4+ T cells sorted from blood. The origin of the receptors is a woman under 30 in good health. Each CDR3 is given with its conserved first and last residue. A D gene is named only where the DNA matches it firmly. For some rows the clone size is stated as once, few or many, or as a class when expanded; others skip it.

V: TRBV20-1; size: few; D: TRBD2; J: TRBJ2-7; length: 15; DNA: TGCAGTGCTAGCACCGCTAGCGGGAGTACCGTCGAGCAGTACTTC; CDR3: CSASTASGSTVEQYF
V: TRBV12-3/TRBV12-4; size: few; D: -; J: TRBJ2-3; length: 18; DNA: TGTGCCAGCAGGTATTCCGGGACGATTCTTTTTGACACAGATACGCAGTATTTT; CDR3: CASRYSGTILFDTDTQYF
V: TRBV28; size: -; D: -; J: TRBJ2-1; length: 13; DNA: TGTGCCACCGGGACCCAGGGGAGGAATGAGCAGTTCTTC; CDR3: CATGTQGRNEQFF
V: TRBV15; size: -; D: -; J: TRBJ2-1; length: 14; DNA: TGTGCCACCAGCAGAGAATGGGGATACCAAGAGCAGTTCTTC; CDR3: CATSREWGYQEQFF
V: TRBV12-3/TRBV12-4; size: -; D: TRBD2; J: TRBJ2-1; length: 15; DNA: TGTGCCAGCAGTCGAGGACTAGCGGGAGTAGAGGAGCAGTTCTTC; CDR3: CASSRGLAGVEEQFF
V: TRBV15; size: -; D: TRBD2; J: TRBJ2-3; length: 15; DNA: TGTGCCACCAGCAAAACTAGCGGGACTGGAGATACGCAGTATTTT; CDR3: CATSKTSGTGDTQYF
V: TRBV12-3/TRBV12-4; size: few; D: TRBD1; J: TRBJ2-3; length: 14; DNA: TGTGCCAGCACCCGGGACAGGCGGGCAGATACGCAGTATTTT; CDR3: CASTRDRRADTQYF
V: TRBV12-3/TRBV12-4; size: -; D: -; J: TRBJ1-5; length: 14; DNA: TGTGCCAGCAGTAAGGAGTATAGCAATCAGCCCCAGCATTTT; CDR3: CASSKEYSNQPQHF
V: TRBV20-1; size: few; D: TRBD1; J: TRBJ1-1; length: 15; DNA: TGCAGTGCTAGATCAGTGACAGGGGAGAACACTGAAGCTTTCTTT; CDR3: CSARSVTGENTEAFF
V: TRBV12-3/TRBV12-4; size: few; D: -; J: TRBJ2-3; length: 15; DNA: TGTGCCAGCAGTTTTAAGGCCCTAAGCACAGATACGCAGTATTTT; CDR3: CASSFKALSTDTQYF
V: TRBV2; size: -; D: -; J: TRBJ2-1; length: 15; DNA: TGTGCCAGCAGCGGCGAGGAGGGGTCCTACAATGAGCAGTTCTTC; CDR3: CASSGEEGSYNEQFF
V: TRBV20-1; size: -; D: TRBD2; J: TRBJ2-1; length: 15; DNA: TGCAGTGCTAGAGACCCGGGACTAGGCCTTGATGAGCAGTTCTTC; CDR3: CSARDPGLGLDEQFF
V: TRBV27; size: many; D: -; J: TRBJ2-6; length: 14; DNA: TGTGCCAGCAGTTCCCTCTCTGGGGCCAACGTCCTGACTTTC; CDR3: CASSSLSGANVLTF
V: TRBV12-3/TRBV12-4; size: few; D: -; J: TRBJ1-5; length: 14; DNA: TGTGCCAGCAGGGCATCACGTATCAATCAGCCCCAGCATTTT; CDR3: CASRASRINQPQHF
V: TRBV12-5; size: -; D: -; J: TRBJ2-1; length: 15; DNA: TGTGCTAGTGGTTTGTGGGTGGGAAGCCACAATGAGCAGTTCTTC; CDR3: CASGLWVGSHNEQFF
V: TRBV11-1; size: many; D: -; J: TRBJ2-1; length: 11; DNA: TGTGCCAGCAGCGCTCCGACGGGGCAGTTCTTC; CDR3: CASSAPTGQFF
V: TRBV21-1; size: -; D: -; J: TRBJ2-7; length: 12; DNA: TGTGCCCAGATCGGGGTGCCCTACGAGCAGTACTTC; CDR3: CAQIGVPYEQYF
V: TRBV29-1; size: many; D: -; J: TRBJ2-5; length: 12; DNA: TGCAGCGTTGTGGGGCAGGTAGAGACCCAGTACTTC; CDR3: CSVVGQVETQYF
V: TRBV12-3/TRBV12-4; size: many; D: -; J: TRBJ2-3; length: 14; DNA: TGTGCCAGCAGTTTAAAACCCGGCGCAGATACGCAGTATTTT; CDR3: CASSLKPGADTQYF
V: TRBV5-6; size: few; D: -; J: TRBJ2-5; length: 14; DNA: TGTGCCAGCAGCTTAAGGGAAGCCTTCTTGGCCCAGTACTTC; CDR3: CASSLREAFLAQYF
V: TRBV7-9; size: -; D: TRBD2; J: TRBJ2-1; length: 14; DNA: TGTGCCAGCAGTACTAGCGGGAGGAGGGATGAGCAGTTCTTC; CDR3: CASSTSGRRDEQFF
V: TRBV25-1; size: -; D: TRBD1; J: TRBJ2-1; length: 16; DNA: TGTGCCAGCAGTGAAGAGGGGGGACAGGGCCTCAATGAGCAGTTCTTC; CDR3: CASSEEGGQGLNEQFF